A single T cell receptor beta chain is shown here with its context. No antigen is known for it. V lost 3 bases to trimming and J lost 0 bases, with 26 bases between them. Germline V gene data show CDR1 as SGDLS and CDR2 as YYNGEE. The CDR3 has 20 amino acids. This entry belongs to a study of T cell responses to AZD1222 COVID-19 vaccine. Study-wide results and caveats: Unmutated variant regions are reportedly targeted by nearly half of spike-specific TCRs. Sampling that yielded the repertoires occurred only after the peak T cell response. Spike-wide coverage was observed for vaccine-associated CD4 TCRs, with dominant responses at 160-218 and 743-854.

This table comes from immunoSEQ multiplex PCR, and its TCRdb copy is limited to in-frame clones, with some not included. There are some 150,000 clones in the sample; 92% occur only once, and 3.3% lies in the top ten. Here the sequenced sample was peripheral blood, taken 28 days after the second AZD1222 dose. This chain uses TRBV9 with TRBJ2-3; D call uncertain. This clonotype was sampled from an adult who received the AZD1222 COVID-19 vaccine. The CDR3 DNA is TGTGCCAGCAGCGGACAACCGAAAACCGGCAGGAAATCTAGCACAGATACGCAGTATTTT. Encoded protein: CASSGQPKTGRKSSTDTQYF.